This paragraph reports one TCR beta chain. It was with a sample-barcoded 5' primer and a J-beta primer mix that a second PCR of roughly 7 to 12 cycles was run. TCRdb reprocessed the 5' RACE reads via MiXCR and lists one record per CDR3 protein. The sample shows about 510,000 distinct CDR3 sequences, about 27% of them seen only once. The data belong to a study of blood T cells in healthy people across ages. Study details: Template switching picked up about one barcoded beta molecule for each two T cells.

This CDR3 contains 15 residues. Germline V gene data show CDR1 as WSHSY and CDR2 as SAAADI. The V segment lost 3 bases and the J segment 5 bases; nucleotides outside the gene matches: 7. The sample was also linked to a second study, of T cells of mothers and their children. This second study notes: Each mother yielded more than 10 million TCR beta CDR3 reads. Each child yielded several million reads.

The TCR comes from a boy between 2 and 15 years old in good health. The V and J genes are TRBV10-2 and TRBJ2-5, with 9 positions matching TRBD2. Sequencing was done on a sample of blood. For the CDR3, the DNA is TGCGCCAGCAGTGAATTAGGCGGGGGGGCCGAGACCCAGTACTTC. It translates to CASSELGGGAETQYF.